These 27 T cell receptor beta chains share one sample of origin, sequenced in a study of T cell responses to AZD1222 COVID-19 vaccine. The assay was immunoSEQ multiplex PCR, and TCRdb's table has in-frame clones only and misses some. The table lists under 150,000 clones, around 90% of them singletons. This specimen was peripheral blood, taken on day 0 of AZD1222 vaccination. These receptors originate from an adult in good health.

The CDR3: CASSFQGTYGYTF. CDR3 nucleotides: TGTGCCAGCAGTTTCCAGGGCACCTATGGCTACACCTTC. This sequence joins TRBV12-3 or TRBV12-4 and TRBJ1-2; D may be TRBD1 (5 bases). Trimming shortened V by 3 bases and J by 4 bases, and 9 bases separated the two germline ends. The CDR3 covers 13 residues.

V gene TRBV3-1 (or the pseudogene TRBV3-2) combines with J gene TRBJ1-4; no clear D gene. CDR1 and CDR2 from the germline V gene are LGHDT and YNNKEL (reference sequence). The CDR3 is made up of 15 amino acids. Trimming took 4 bases from V and 12 from J, leaving 21 bases between them. This chain's CDR3 is CASSPVHVGPRELFF. The DNA of the CDR3 is TGTGCCAGCAGCCCAGTCCACGTAGGCCCGAGGGAACTGTTTTTT.

The chain is built from TRBV3-1 (or the pseudogene TRBV3-2) and TRBJ1-4, with 10 bases lining up with TRBD1. Germline V gene lookup returns CDR1 LGHDT and CDR2 YNNKEL (reference sequence). V dropped 3 bases and J dropped 8; count of bases not matched to a gene: 6. CDR3 length: 15 amino acids. DNA of the CDR3: TGTGCCAGCAGCCAGGGACAGGGGACGAGGGAAAAACTGTTTTTT. Translated, it gives CASSQGQGTREKLFF.

The chain couples TRBV7-2 to TRBJ1-2, with 8 bases lining up with TRBD1. V was pared by 7 bases and J by 2 bases, with 12 bases of the junction left unmatched. This CDR3 spans 16 amino acids. CDR1 is SGHTA, CDR2 FQGNSA, per germline. The CDR3, as DNA: TGTGCCAGCACATCAGGGGCAGGGGGCAGCAACTATGGCTACACCTTC. It yields the protein CASTSGAGGSNYGYTF.

This clone appeared a single time. This chain uses TRBV6-5 with TRBJ1-2, with D hard to call. This CDR3 region has 14 residues. Between the trimmed V and J ends, which lost 0 bases and 2 bases, there was a span of 7 bases. Germline V CDR1 and CDR2: MNHEY, SVGAGI. DNA for the CDR3: TGTGCCAGCAGTTACTCCTTACAGAACTATGGCTACACCTTC. Residues: CASSYSLQNYGYTF.

This chain uses TRBV6-1 with TRBJ2-4, with 8 bases matching TRBD1. Unmatched junction bases numbered 2, after V lost 3 bases and J lost 1 base. Germline V gene lookup returns CDR1 MNHNS and CDR2 SASEGT. The CDR3 sequence is 15 residues long. The DNA for the CDR3 is TGTGCCAGCAGTGACCGGGACAGGGCCAAAAACATTCAGTACTTC. Amino acid sequence: CASSDRDRAKNIQYF.

The gene calls are TRBV18 and TRBJ1-5; TRBD1 might be the D (5 bases). V was clipped by 2 bases and J by 2 bases, with 10 bases between them. Germline CDR1 KGHSH, CDR2 LQKENI. The length of the CDR3 is 15 residues. The CDR3 loop is CASSPYGGGNQPQHF. The CDR3 DNA reads TGTGCCAGCTCACCATACGGGGGGGGCAATCAGCCCCAGCATTTT.

The rearrangement joins TRBV7-3 to TRBJ2-7; tentatively, D is TRBD2 (5 bases). V was shortened by 3 bases and J by 5 bases, with 11 bases between the two germline ends. CDR1 is SGHTA, CDR2 FQGTGA, per germline. The CDR3 is 13 amino acids. The CDR3: CASSFAPGNEQYF. The DNA for the CDR3 is TGTGCCAGCAGCTTCGCGCCCGGGAACGAGCAGTACTTC.

The V gene is TRBV27, the J gene TRBJ2-6; D gene uncertain. This CDR3 is built from 20 residues. Per the germline V gene, CDR1 is MNHEY and CDR2 is SMNVEV (reference sequence). The V end was cut by 2 bases, the J end by 1 base, with 21 bases between. CDR3 region: CASSLRRWAGLTSGANVLTF. The CDR3 DNA reads TGTGCCAGCAGTTTAAGGCGTTGGGCAGGCCTGACATCTGGGGCCAACGTCCTGACTTTC.

The chain couples TRBV9 to TRBJ2-5, with 7 bases matching TRBD2. This CDR3 has 15 amino acids. Germline V CDR1 and CDR2: SGDLS, YYNGEE. The J segment lost 1 base and the V segment lost 0 bases, leaving 3 bases of the junction unmatched. DNA for the CDR3: TGTGCCAGCAGCGTAGCCGGGACTATCCAAGAGACCCAGTACTTC. Protein sequence: CASSVAGTIQETQYF.

A single count supports this clone. The V call is TRBV28, the J call TRBJ2-3; 7 bases line up with TRBD2. CDR1 and CDR2 from the germline V gene are MDHEN and SYDVKM. The CDR3 is 15 amino acids. V shed 4 bases and J 0 bases; nucleotides not matched to a gene: 4. The CDR3 here is CASSWYSGSTDTQYF. In DNA form, the CDR3 reads TGTGCCAGCAGTTGGTATAGCGGGAGCACAGATACGCAGTATTTT.

The CDR3 DNA reads as TGTGCCAGCAGCTTAGGGCATTCCGACACTGAAGCTTTCTTT. Its protein product is CASSLGHSDTEAFF. The chain carries TRBV11-3 and TRBJ1-1; D call uncertain. CDR3 length: 14 residues. V was pared by 1 base and J by 3 bases, with 9 bases between. The germline V gene encodes CDR1 SGHNT and CDR2 YENEEA.

V usage is TRBV7-9 and J usage is TRBJ2-7, with D unresolved. Germline V lookup: CDR1 SEHNR, CDR2 FQNEAQ (reference sequence). The V gene lost 5 bases and the J gene lost 1 base, with 12 bases spanning the gap. The CDR3 runs to 14 residues. CDR3 nucleotide sequence: TGTGCCAGCAGCCCCGCCTCTGGTTCCTACGAGCAGTACTTC. It yields the protein CASSPASGSYEQYF.

V usage is TRBV19 and J usage is TRBJ2-7, with a weak D call TRBD2 (5 bases). CDR1 is LNHDA, CDR2 SQIVND, per germline (reference sequence). The V end lost 3 bases, the J end lost 0 bases, and 9 bases lay between the germline ends. The CDR3 length is 14 residues. The DNA of the CDR3 is TGTGCCAGTAGTATCTACGGGATCTCCTACGAGCAGTACTTC. Its protein product is CASSIYGISYEQYF.

The rearrangement links TRBV7-9 to TRBJ1-1; tentatively, D is TRBD1 (5 bases). Germline assignment: CDR1 SEHNR and CDR2 FQNEAQ (reference sequence). Trimming removed 2 bases at V and 1 base at J, with 14 bases between. The CDR3 consists of 16 residues. CDR3: CASSLISWGSNTEAFF. The CDR3 coding sequence is TGTGCCAGCAGCTTAATATCGTGGGGGTCGAACACTGAAGCTTTCTTT.

This chain links TRBV11-3 with TRBJ2-5; D remains unclear. Germline CDR1 is SGHNT and CDR2 is YENEEA. The CDR3 covers 17 residues. Trimming cost V 7 bases and J 2 bases, with 23 bases left between them. This chain's CDR3 is CASTSQGETEKQETQYF. In nucleotides, the CDR3 is TGTGCCAGCACCTCTCAAGGCGAGACGGAGAAGCAAGAGACCCAGTACTTC.

The rearrangement joins TRBV11-3 to TRBJ2-1; D unclear. Trimming took 5 bases from V and 5 from J, leaving 19 bases between them. CDR3 size: 16 residues. CDR1 and CDR2 from the germline V gene are SGHNT and YENEEA. The CDR3 region has the DNA TGTGCCAGCAGCAAAACCCCTGGTGGGTGGAACAATGAGCAGTTCTTC. This encodes CASSKTPGGWNNEQFF.

V and J are TRBV6-1 and TRBJ2-1; no definite D call. The CDR3 sequence is 15 residues long. The V end lost 1 base, the J end lost 0 bases, and 7 bases lay between the germline ends. CDR1 is MNHNS, CDR2 SASEGT, per germline. Here the CDR3 reads CASSEGPSSYNEQFF. In nucleotides, the CDR3 is TGTGCCAGCAGTGAAGGACCTAGCTCCTACAATGAGCAGTTCTTC.

Remarks on this clone: This specimen includes other DNA sequences encoding the same CDR3. This chain connects TRBV3-1 (or the pseudogene TRBV3-2) to TRBJ2-7, with unresolved D. Germline V CDR1 and CDR2: LGHDT, YNNKEL (reference sequence). The CDR3 totals 12 residues. V was shortened by 1 base and J by 3 bases, with 4 bases between the two germline ends. The CDR3 DNA reads TGTGCCAGCAGCCAAGGGCTCTACGAGCAGTACTTC. Residues: CASSQGLYEQYF.

V and J are TRBV7-9 and TRBJ2-1; a weak D match, TRBD2 (7 bases). V shed 5 bases and J shed 6 bases, with 17 bases lying between them. This CDR3 is built from 15 residues. CDR1 is SEHNR, CDR2 FQNEAQ, per germline (reference sequence). In DNA, the CDR3 is TGTGCCAGCAGCCCCCGGGGGGCGGGACGCAATGAGCAGTTCTTC. Its translation is CASSPRGAGRNEQFF.

V gene TRBV27 combines with J gene TRBJ1-1; 8 bases line up with TRBD1. The junction had 9 bases not matched to a gene; V was cut back by 3 bases and J by 3 bases. The CDR3 covers 16 residues. The germline CDR1 and CDR2 sequences are MNHEY and SMNVEV (reference sequence). The CDR3 DNA follows: TGTGCCAGCAGTTTCGCTTTACAGGGGGTATACACTGAAGCTTTCTTT. Amino acids: CASSFALQGVYTEAFF.

This sequence joins TRBV7-2 and TRBJ2-1; D might be TRBD2 (6 bases). The CDR3 has 16 amino acids. Germline V gene lookup returns CDR1 SGHTA and CDR2 FQGNSA. Trimming pared 4 bases from V and 0 bases from J, leaving 13 bases between. In DNA, the CDR3 is TGTGCCAGCAGCTCTTCTAGCGCCCTCTCCTACAATGAGCAGTTCTTC. Amino acids: CASSSSSALSYNEQFF. Full variable domain (outside the CDR3, taken from reference TRBV7-2 and TRBJ2-1): GAGVSQSPSNKVTEKGKDVELRCDPISGHTALYWYRQSLGQGLEFLIYFQGNSAPDKSGLPSDRFSAERTGGSVSTLTIQRTQQEDSAVYLCASSSSSALSYNEQFFGPGTRLTVL.

The chain couples TRBV9 to TRBJ1-1, with D perhaps TRBD1 (6 bases). Trimming cost V 0 bases and J 3 bases, with 12 bases left between them. The CDR3 extends over 15 amino acids. Germline V lookup: CDR1 SGDLS, CDR2 YYNGEE. The CDR3 spells CASSVVTTGHTEAFF. In DNA, the CDR3 is TGTGCCAGCAGCGTAGTAACAACAGGGCACACTGAAGCTTTCTTT.

The chain is built from TRBV7-6 and TRBJ1-2, with D possibly matching TRBD1 (6 bases). V shed 0 bases and J shed 8 bases, with 13 bases lying between them. The CDR3 is 14 amino acids. Per the germline V gene, CDR1 is SGHVS and CDR2 is FNYEAQ. The CDR3 DNA reads as TGTGCCAGCAGCTTAGCTGGGGGCCGTGGGGGCTACACCTTC. Protein: CASSLAGGRGGYTF.

The J gene is TRBJ2-1, the V gene TRBV29-1; tentative D call: TRBD2 (6 bases). The germline gives CDR1 SQVTM, CDR2 ANQGSEA. The germline V and J ends were trimmed by 5 bases and 4 bases, with 12 bases remaining between them. CDR3 size: 13 residues. The chain's CDR3 is CSVPGSGYNEQFF. For the CDR3, the DNA is TGCAGCGTTCCCGGGAGTGGGTACAATGAGCAGTTCTTC.

This chain links TRBV6-5 with TRBJ1-5; D gene ambiguous. Germline CDR1 reads MNHEY; CDR2 reads SVGAGI. The CDR3 runs 15 residues. The ends were cut back, 6 bases at V and 4 bases at J, with 16 bases in the middle. The CDR3 sequence is CASSLEEDQNQPQHF. In DNA form, the CDR3 reads TGTGCCAGCAGCCTGGAAGAAGACCAAAATCAGCCCCAGCATTTT.

J is TRBJ2-7 and V is TRBV7-2; D might be TRBD1 or TRBD2, each matching 6 bases. The CDR3 covers 14 residues. Trimming removed 4 bases at V and 0 bases at J, with 10 bases between. Germline values: CDR1 SGHTA, CDR2 FQGNSA. The CDR3 DNA is TGTGCCAGCAGCTCGGGGGCCCTCTCCTACGAGCAGTACTTC. Amino acid sequence: CASSSGALSYEQYF. The variable domain in full, with the rest retrieved from reference TRBV7-2 and TRBJ2-7, is GAGVSQSPSNKVTEKGKDVELRCDPISGHTALYWYRQSLGQGLEFLIYFQGNSAPDKSGLPSDRFSAERTGGSVSTLTIQRTQQEDSAVYLCASSSGALSYEQYFGPGTRLTVT.